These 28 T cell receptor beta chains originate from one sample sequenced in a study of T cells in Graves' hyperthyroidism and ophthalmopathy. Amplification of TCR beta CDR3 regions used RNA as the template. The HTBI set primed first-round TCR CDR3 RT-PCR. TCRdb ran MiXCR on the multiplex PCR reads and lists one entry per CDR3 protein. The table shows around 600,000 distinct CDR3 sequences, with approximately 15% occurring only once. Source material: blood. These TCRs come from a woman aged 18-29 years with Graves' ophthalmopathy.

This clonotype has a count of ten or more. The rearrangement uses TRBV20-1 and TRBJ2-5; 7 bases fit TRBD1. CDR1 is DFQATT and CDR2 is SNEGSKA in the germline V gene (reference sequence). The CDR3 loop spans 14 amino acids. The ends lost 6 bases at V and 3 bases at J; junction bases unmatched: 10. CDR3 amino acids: CSAKQGQGEETQYF. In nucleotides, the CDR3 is TGCAGTGCCAAACAGGGGCAGGGGGAAGAGACCCAGTACTTC.

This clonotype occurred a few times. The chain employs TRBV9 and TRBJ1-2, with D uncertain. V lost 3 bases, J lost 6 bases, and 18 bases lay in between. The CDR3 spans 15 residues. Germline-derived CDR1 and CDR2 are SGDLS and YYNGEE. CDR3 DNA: TGTGCCAGCAGCGACCTACCGGACGTCCGACATGGCTACACCTTC. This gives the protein CASSDLPDVRHGYTF.

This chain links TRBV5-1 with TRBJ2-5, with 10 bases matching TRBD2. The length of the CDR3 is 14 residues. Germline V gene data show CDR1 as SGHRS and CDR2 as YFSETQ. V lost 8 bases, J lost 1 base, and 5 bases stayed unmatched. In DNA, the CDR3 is TGCGCCAGTAGAGTAGCGGGGGGCCAAGAGACCCAGTACTTC. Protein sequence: CASRVAGGQETQYF.

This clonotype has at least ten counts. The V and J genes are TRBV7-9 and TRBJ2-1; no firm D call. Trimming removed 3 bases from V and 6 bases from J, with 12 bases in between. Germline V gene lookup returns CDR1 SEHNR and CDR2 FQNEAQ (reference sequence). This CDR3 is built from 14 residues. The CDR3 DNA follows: TGTGCCAGCAGCTTCGGTTTCGCAGGCAATGAGCAGTTCTTC. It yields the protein CASSFGFAGNEQFF.

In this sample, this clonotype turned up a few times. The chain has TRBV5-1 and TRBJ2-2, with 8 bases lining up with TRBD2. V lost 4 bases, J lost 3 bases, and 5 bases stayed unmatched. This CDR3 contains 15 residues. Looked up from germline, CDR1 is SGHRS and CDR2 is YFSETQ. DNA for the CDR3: TGCGCCAGCAGCGCGGCTAGCGGGCACACCGGGGAGCTGTTTTTT. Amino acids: CASSAASGHTGELFF.

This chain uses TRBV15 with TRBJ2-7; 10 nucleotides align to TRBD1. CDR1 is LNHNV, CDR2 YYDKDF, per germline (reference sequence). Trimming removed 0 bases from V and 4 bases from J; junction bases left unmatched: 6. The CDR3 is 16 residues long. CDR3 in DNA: TGTGCCACCAGCAGAGAGTCCGGGACAGGGGTTTACGAGCAGTACTTC. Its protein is CATSRESGTGVYEQYF.

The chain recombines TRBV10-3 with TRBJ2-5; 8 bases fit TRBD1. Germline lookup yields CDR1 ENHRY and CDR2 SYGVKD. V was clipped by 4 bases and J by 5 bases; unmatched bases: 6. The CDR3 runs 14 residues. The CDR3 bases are TGTGCCATCAGTGGTTCAGGGGGCGGGGAGACCCAGTACTTC. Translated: CAISGSGGGETQYF.

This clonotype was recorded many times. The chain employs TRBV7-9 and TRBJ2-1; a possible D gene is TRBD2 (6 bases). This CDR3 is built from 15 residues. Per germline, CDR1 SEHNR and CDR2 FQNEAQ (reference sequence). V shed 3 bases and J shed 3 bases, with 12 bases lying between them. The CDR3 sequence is CASSLYWGDYNEQFF. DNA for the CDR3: TGTGCCAGCAGCTTGTACTGGGGGGACTACAATGAGCAGTTCTTC. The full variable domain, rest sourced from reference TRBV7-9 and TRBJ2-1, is DTGVSQNPRHKITKRGQNVTFRCDPISEHNRLYWYRQTLGQGPEFLTYFQNEAQLEKSRLLSDRFSAERPKGSFSTLEIQRTEQGDSAMYLCASSLYWGDYNEQFFGPGTRLTVL.

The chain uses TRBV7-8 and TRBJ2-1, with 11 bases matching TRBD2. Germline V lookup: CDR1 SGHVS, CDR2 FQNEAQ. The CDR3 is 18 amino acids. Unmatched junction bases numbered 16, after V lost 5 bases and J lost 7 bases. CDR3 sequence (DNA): TGTGCCAGCAGCCCACGTCCTAGCGGGGGGCACTCACAAAATGAGCAGTTCTTC. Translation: CASSPRPSGGHSQNEQFF.

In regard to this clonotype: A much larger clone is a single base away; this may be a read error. The CDR3 DNA sequence: TGTGCCAGCAGCCCAGAGTTAGGAATAACATATGAAAAACTGTTTTTT. Translating it yields CASSPELGITYEKLFF. The rearrangement uses TRBV7-8 and TRBJ1-4, with D unresolved. CDR3 size: 16 residues. Germline V gene lookup returns CDR1 SGHVS and CDR2 FQNEAQ. The V and J ends lost 5 bases and 6 bases respectively, with 19 bases between them.

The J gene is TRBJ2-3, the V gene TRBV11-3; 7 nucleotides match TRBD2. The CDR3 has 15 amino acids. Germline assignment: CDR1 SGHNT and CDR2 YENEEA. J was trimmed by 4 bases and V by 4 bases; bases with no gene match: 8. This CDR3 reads CASSSGGSGSDTQYF. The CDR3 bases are TGTGCCAGCAGCTCGGGCGGGAGTGGGTCAGATACGCAGTATTTT. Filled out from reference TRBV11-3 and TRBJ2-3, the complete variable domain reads EAGVVQSPRYKIIEKKQPVAFWCNPISGHNTLYWYLQNLGQGPELLIRYENEEAVDDSQLPKDRFSAERLKGVDSTLKIQPAELGDSAVYLCASSSGGSGSDTQYFGPGTRLTVL.

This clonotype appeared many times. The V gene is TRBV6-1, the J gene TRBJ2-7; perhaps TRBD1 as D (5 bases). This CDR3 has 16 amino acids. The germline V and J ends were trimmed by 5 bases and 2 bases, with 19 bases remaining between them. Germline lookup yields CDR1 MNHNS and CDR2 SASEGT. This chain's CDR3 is CASSTPGPLGAYEQYF. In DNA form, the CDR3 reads TGTGCCAGCAGTACGCCCGGTCCGCTAGGGGCCTACGAGCAGTACTTC.

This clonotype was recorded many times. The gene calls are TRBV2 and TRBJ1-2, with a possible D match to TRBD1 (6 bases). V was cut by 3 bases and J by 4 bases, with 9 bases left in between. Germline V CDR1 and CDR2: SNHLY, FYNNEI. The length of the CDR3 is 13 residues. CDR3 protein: CASSERQVYGYTF. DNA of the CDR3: TGTGCCAGCAGTGAGAGACAGGTCTATGGCTACACCTTC.

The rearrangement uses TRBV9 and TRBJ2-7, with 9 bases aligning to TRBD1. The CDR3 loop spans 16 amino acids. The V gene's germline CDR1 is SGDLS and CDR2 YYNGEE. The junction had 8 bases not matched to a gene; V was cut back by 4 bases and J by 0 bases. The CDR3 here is CASSPRTGVDSYEQYF. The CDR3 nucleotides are TGTGCCAGCAGCCCTAGGACAGGGGTGGACTCCTACGAGCAGTACTTC.

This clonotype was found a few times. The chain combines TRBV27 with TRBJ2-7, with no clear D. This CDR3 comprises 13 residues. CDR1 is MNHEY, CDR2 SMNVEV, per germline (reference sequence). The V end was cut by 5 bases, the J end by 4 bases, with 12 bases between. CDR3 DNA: TGTGCCAGCAGTCCCTTTCCAGGTTACGAGCAGTACTTC. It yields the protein CASSPFPGYEQYF.

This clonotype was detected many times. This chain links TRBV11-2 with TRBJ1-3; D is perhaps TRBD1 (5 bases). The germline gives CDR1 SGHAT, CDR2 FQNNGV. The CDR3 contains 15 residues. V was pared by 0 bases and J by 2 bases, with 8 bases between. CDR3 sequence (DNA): TGTGCCAGCAGCTTAGATCTGGGGGCTGGAAACACCATATATTTT. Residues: CASSLDLGAGNTIYF.

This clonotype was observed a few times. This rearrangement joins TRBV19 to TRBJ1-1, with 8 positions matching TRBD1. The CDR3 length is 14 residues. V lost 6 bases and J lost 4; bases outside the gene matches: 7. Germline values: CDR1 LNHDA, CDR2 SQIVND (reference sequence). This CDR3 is CASRTGARSTEAFF. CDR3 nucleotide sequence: TGTGCCAGTAGGACAGGGGCCAGAAGCACTGAAGCTTTCTTT.

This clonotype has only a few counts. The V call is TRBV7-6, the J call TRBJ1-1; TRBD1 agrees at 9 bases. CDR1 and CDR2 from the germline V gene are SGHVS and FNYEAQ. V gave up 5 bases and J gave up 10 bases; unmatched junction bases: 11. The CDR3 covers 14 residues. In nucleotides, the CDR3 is TGTGCCAGCAGCAGAGGGACAGGGATCTCTGCAGCTTTCTTT. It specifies CASSRGTGISAAFF.

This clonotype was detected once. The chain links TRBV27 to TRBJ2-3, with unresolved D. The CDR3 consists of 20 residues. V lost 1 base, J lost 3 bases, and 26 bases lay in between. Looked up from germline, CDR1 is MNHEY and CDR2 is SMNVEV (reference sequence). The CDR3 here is CASSLFPSDLLPRGTDTQYF. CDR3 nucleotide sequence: TGTGCCAGCAGTTTATTCCCCAGCGACCTGTTACCCAGAGGAACAGATACGCAGTATTTT.

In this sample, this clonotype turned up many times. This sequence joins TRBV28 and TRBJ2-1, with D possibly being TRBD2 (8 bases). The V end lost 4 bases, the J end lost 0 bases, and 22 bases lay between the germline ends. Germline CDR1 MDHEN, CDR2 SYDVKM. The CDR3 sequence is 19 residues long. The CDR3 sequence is CASSSLTGRSGSSYNEQFF. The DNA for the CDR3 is TGTGCCAGCAGTTCCCTGACAGGGAGAAGCGGGAGCTCCTACAATGAGCAGTTCTTC.

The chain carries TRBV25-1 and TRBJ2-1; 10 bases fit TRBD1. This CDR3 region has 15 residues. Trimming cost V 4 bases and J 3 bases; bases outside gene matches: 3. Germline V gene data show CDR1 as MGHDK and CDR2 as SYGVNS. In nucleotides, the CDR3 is TGTGCCAGCAGTGCACGGACAGGGGGCTACAATGAGCAGTTCTTC. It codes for CASSARTGGYNEQFF.

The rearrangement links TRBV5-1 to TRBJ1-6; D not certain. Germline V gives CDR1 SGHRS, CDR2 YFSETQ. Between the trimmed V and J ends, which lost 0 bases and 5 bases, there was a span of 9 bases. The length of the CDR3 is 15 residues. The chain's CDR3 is CASSLAVNHNSPLHF. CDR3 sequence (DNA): TGCGCCAGCAGCTTGGCGGTTAACCATAATTCACCCCTCCACTTT.

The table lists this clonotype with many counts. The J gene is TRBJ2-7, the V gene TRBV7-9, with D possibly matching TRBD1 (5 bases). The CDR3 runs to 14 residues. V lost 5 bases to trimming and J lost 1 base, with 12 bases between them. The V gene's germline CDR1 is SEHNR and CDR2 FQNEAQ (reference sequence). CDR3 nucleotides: TGTGCCAGCAGCCCAGCAGGGTTATCCTACGAGCAGTACTTC. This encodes CASSPAGLSYEQYF.

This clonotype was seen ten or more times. CDR3 loop: CASTTDRNGYTF. CDR3 nucleotide sequence: TGTGCCAGCACGACTGACAGGAATGGCTACACCTTC. The chain links TRBV12-3 or TRBV12-4 to TRBJ1-2; TRBD1 might be the D (6 bases). V lost 7 bases and J lost 6, with 12 bases in between. This CDR3 has 12 amino acids.

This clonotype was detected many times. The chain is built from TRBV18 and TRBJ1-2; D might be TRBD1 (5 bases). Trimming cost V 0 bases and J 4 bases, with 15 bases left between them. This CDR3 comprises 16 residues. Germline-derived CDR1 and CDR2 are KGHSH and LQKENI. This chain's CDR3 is CASSPPGDGAGYGYTF. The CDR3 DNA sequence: TGTGCCAGCTCACCACCGGGGGACGGCGCCGGCTATGGCTACACCTTC.

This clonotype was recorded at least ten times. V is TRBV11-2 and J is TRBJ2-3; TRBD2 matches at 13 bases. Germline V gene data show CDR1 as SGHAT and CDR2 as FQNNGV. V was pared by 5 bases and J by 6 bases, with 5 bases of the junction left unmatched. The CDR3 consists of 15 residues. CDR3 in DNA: TGTGCCAGCAGCGTTACTAGCGGGAGGGCCGATACGCAGTATTTT. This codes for CASSVTSGRADTQYF.

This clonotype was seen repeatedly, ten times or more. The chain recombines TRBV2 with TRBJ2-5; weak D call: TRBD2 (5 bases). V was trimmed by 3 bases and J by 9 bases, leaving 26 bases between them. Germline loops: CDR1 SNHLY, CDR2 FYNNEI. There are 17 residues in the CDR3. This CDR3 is CASSEYPPGIQEMAQYF. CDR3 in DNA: TGTGCCAGCAGTGAGTACCCTCCCGGGATACAAGAGATGGCCCAGTACTTC.

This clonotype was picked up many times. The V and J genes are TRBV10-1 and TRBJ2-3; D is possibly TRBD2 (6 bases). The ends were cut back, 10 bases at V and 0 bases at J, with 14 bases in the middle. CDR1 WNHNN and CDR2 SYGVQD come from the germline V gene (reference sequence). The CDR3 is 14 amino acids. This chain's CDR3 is CATKIGGSTDTQYF. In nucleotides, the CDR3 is TGCGCCACCAAAATCGGAGGGAGCACAGATACGCAGTATTTT.